This TCR beta chain was recovered during a study of cytomegalovirus exposure and HLA in healthy donors. The study's findings and limits: Sequencing had likely introduced a cluster of highly shared sequence variants as an artifact.

The PCR had 60 Vbeta and 13 Jbeta primers. Sequenced by immunoSEQ multiplex PCR; TCRdb stores in-frame clones only, minus some. This table has roughly 100,000 clones, around 80% appearing once. Germline lookup yields CDR1 SGHNT and CDR2 YENEEA. CDR3 length: 16 amino acids. Unmatched junction bases numbered 5, after V lost 5 bases and J lost 0 bases. With respect to this clone: Its antigen is not known.

The TCR sequence derives from a male donor in good health and CMV-seronegative. The V call is TRBV11-3, the J call TRBJ2-5; TRBD2 matches at 11 bases. Material: PBMCs. The CDR3 sequence is CASSPRSGRDQETQYF. CDR3 DNA sequence: TGTGCCAGCAGCCCCCGTAGCGGGAGGGACCAAGAGACCCAGTACTTC.